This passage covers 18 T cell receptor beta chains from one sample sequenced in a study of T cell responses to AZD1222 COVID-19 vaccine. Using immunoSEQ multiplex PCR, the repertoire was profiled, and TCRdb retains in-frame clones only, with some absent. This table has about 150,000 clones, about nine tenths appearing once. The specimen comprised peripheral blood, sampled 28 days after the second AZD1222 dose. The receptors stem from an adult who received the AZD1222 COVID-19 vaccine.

The CDR3 DNA reads as TGTGCCAGCAGTTACCAACCCGGGACAGGGGGCGGTGAGCAGTACTTC. This codes for CASSYQPGTGGGEQYF. The chain employs TRBV6-6 and TRBJ2-7; 12 nucleotides align to TRBD1. The J segment lost 7 bases and the V segment lost 2 bases, leaving 9 bases of the junction unmatched. Germline V gives CDR1 MNHNY, CDR2 SVGAGI (reference sequence). The CDR3 is 16 residues long.

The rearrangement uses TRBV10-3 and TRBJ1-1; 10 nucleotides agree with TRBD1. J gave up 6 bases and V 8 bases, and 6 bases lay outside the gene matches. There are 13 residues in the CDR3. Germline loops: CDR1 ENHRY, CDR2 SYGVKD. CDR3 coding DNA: TGTGCCATCGGGGACAGGGGACGGGCTGAAGCTTTCTTT. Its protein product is CAIGDRGRAEAFF.

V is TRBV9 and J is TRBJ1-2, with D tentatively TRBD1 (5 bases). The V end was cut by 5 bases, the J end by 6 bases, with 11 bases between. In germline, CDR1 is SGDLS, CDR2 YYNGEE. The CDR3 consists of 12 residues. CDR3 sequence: CASSPTRDGYTF. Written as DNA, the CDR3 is TGTGCCAGCAGTCCAACCAGGGATGGCTACACCTTC.

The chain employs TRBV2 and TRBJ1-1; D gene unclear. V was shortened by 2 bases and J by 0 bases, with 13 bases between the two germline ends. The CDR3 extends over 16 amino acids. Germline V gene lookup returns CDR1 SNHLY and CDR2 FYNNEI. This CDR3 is CASSERALLLNTEAFF. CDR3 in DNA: TGTGCCAGCAGTGAACGGGCACTTTTACTGAACACTGAAGCTTTCTTT.

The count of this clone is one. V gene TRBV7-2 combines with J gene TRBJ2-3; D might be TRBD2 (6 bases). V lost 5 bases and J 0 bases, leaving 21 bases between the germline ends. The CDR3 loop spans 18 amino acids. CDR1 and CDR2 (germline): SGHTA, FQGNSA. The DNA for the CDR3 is TGTGCCAGCAGCGCCTTCGGGGCTAGCGCCCGTAGCACAGATACGCAGTATTTT. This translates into CASSAFGASARSTDTQYF.

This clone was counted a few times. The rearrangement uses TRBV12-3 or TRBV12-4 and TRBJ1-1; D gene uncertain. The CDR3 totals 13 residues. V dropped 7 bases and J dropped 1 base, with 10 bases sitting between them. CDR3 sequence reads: CASNYPGNTEAFF. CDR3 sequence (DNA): TGTGCCAGCAACTACCCGGGGAACACTGAAGCTTTCTTT.

For the CDR3, the DNA is TGTGCCAGCTCCGTACAGGGATTGGACACTGAAGCTTTCTTT. The encoded protein is CASSVQGLDTEAFF. V is TRBV18 and J is TRBJ1-1; TRBD1 might be the D (6 bases). Germline values: CDR1 KGHSH, CDR2 LQKENI. CDR3 size: 14 residues. V was trimmed by 6 bases and J by 3 bases, leaving 14 bases between them. The full variable domain, completed using reference TRBV18 and TRBJ1-1, is NAGVMQNPRHLVRRRGQEARLRCSPMKGHSHVYWYRQLPEEGLKFMVYLQKENIIDESGMPKERFSAEFPKEGPSILRIQQVVRGDSAAYFCASSVQGLDTEAFFGQGTRLTVV.

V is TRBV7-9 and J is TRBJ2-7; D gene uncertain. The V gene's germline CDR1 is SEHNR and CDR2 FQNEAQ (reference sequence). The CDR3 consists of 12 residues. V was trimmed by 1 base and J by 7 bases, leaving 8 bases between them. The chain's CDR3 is CASSLVVGEQYF. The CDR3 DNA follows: TGTGCCAGCAGCTTAGTGGTCGGGGAGCAGTACTTC.

CDR3: CASTTGIRTDTQYF. The CDR3 bases are TGTGCCAGCACCACGGGCATTCGCACAGATACGCAGTATTTT. V gene TRBV6-5 combines with J gene TRBJ2-3; D not certain. Deletions cut 7 bases from V and 1 base from J, with 12 bases between. The CDR3 extends over 14 amino acids. Looked up from germline, CDR1 is MNHEY and CDR2 is SVGAGI.

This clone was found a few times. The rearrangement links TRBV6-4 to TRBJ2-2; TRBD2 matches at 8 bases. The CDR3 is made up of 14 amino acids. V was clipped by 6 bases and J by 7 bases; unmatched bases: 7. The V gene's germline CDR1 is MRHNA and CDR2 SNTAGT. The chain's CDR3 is CASRPGLEIGELFF. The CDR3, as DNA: TGTGCCAGCAGACCGGGACTAGAAATCGGGGAGCTGTTTTTT.

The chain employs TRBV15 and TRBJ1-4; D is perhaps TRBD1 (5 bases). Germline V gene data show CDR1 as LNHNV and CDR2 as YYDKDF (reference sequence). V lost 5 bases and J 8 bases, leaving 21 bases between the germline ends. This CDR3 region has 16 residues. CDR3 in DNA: TGTGCCACCAGCCTCGGTTCGAGGGGTGTAGGAGAAAAACTGTTTTTT. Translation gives CATSLGSRGVGEKLFF.

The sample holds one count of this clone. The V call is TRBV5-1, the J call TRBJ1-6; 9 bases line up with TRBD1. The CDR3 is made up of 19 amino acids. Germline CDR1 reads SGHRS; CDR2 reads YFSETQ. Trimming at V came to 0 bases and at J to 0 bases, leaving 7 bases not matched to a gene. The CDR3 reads CASSLEWTGASSYNSPLHF. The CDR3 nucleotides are TGCGCCAGCAGCTTGGAGTGGACAGGGGCAAGCTCCTATAATTCACCCCTCCACTTT.

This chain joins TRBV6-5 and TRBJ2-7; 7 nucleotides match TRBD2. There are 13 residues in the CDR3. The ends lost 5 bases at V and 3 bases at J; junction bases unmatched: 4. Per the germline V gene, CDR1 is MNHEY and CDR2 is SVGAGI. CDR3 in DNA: TGTGCCAGCAGTCCCGGGACTATCTACGAGCAGTACTTC. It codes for CASSPGTIYEQYF.

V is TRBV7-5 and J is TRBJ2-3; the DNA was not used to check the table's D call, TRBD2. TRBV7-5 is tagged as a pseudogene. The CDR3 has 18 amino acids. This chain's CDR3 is CARSRGASGRAGVDTQYF. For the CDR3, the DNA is TGTGCCAGAAGCCGAGGGGCTAGCGGGAGGGCCGGGGTAGATACGCAGTATTTT.

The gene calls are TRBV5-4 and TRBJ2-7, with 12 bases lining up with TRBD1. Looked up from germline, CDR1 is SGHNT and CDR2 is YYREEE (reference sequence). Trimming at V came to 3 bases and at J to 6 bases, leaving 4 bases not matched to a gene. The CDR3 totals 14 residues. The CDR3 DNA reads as TGTGCCAGCAGCTCGGGACAGGGGGCCTCCGAGCAGTACTTC. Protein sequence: CASSSGQGASEQYF.

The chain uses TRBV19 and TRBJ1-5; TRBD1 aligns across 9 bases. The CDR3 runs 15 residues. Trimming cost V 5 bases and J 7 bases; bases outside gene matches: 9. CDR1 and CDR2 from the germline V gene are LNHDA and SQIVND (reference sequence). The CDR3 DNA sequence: TGTGCCAGTAGTGGGACAGGGTCGTCAAGCCAGCCCCAGCATTTT. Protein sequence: CASSGTGSSSQPQHF.

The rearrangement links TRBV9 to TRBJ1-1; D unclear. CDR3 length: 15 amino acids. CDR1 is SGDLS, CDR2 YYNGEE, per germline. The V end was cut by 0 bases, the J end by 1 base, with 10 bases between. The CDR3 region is CASSVGGESNTEAFF. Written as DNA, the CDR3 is TGTGCCAGCAGCGTAGGTGGGGAGTCGAACACTGAAGCTTTCTTT.

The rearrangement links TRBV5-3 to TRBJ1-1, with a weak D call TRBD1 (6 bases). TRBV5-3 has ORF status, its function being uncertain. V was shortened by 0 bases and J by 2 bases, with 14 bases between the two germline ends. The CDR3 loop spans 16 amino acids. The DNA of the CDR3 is TGTGCCAGAAGCTTGGTTAGAGGACAGTCAAACACTGAAGCTTTCTTT. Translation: CARSLVRGQSNTEAFF.